The T cell receptor beta chain under discussion was sequenced for a study of identifying expanded T cells in peripheral blood. Study conclusions and caveats: About 1.2 clones differed between technical replicates, versus around 16 and 19 over time.

Regarding this clone: Its specificity is not known.

Germline V CDR1 and CDR2: SEHNR, FQNEAQ (reference sequence). CDR3 length equals 12 residues. V lost 2 bases to trimming and J lost 7 bases, with 6 bases between them. This table comes from immunoSEQ multiplex PCR, and its TCRdb copy is limited to in-frame clones, with some not included. This sample has about 97,000 clones, with around 85% found just once. Sequencing used blood. The receptor's source is a person aged 18 to 75 in good health. V gene TRBV7-9 combines with J gene TRBJ2-1, with unresolved D. CDR3 region: CASSLIWNEQFF. CDR3 nucleotide sequence: TGTGCCAGCAGCTTAATCTGGAATGAGCAGTTCTTC.